Shown below are 32 T cell receptor beta chains from a single sample sequenced in a study of blood T cell repertoires in COVID-19. Produced via immunoSEQ multiplex PCR; TCRdb's table is partial and in-frame only. The sample has roughly 150,000 clones, roughly 90% seen once. Material: peripheral blood. The receptors were gathered from a man aged 55 to 70 with acute or convalescent COVID-19.

J is TRBJ2-5 and V is TRBV11-2; D call uncertain. This CDR3 has 13 amino acids. V shed 3 bases and J shed 0 bases, with 5 bases lying between them. Germline CDR1 and CDR2: SGHAT and FQNNGV. The CDR3 is CASSFTNQETQYF. CDR3 DNA: TGTGCCAGCAGCTTTACAAACCAAGAGACCCAGTACTTC.

The chain couples TRBV5-8 to TRBJ1-5; D gene ambiguous. Germline V CDR1 and CDR2: SGHTS, YDEGEE. The CDR3 runs 13 residues. V lost 4 bases and J lost 3, with 8 bases in between. The CDR3 protein is CASSLRDNQPQHF. CDR3 coding DNA: TGTGCCAGCAGCCTCCGGGACAATCAGCCCCAGCATTTT.

The chain recombines TRBV5-1 with TRBJ1-2; 7 bases are a match to TRBD1. Trimming removed 0 bases from V and 2 bases from J; junction bases left unmatched: 4. Germline V gene sequence: CDR1 SGHRS, CDR2 YFSETQ. The CDR3 covers 15 residues. As DNA, the CDR3 is TGCGCCAGCAGCTTGGCGGCCAGGGGGAACTATGGCTACACCTTC. Encoded protein: CASSLAARGNYGYTF.

Concerning this clone itself: This sample also contains other DNA sequences that code for the same CDR3. J is TRBJ1-1 and V is TRBV7-2, with D hard to call. This CDR3 has 13 amino acids. Trimming left V 3 bases short and J 1 base short, with 6 bases between. Germline V lookup: CDR1 SGHTA, CDR2 FQGNSA. The CDR3 DNA follows: TGTGCCAGCAGCTTGGGCAGGAACACTGAAGCTTTCTTT. Its protein product is CASSLGRNTEAFF.

This chain uses TRBV19 with TRBJ1-2; D is undetermined. Germline values: CDR1 LNHDA, CDR2 SQIVND (reference sequence). This CDR3 has 14 residues. Trimming removed 5 bases at V and 1 base at J, with 11 bases between. CDR3 region: CASSELARNYGYTF. The CDR3 coding sequence is TGTGCCAGTAGTGAACTCGCCCGTAACTATGGCTACACCTTC.

The CDR3 sequence is CASSPQTSGGAFEQFF. The DNA for the CDR3 is TGTGCCAGCAGCCCCCAGACTAGCGGGGGGGCGTTTGAGCAGTTCTTC. The gene calls are TRBV7-8 and TRBJ2-1; 14 bases align to TRBD2. CDR1 is SGHVS and CDR2 is FQNEAQ in the germline V gene. The CDR3 sequence is 16 residues long. With 5 bases clipped from V and 9 bases from J, the junction kept 9 bases outside the gene matches.

This clone appeared once. The gene calls are TRBV12-3 or TRBV12-4 and TRBJ1-6; D ambiguous. The CDR3 is made up of 11 amino acids. V was clipped by 5 bases and J by 8 bases, with 4 bases between them. This CDR3 is CASSRDSPLHF. CDR3 coding DNA: TGTGCCAGCAGTCGGGATTCACCCCTCCACTTT.

A single count supports this clone. The V and J genes are TRBV27 and TRBJ2-7, with D perhaps TRBD1 (5 bases). There are 15 residues in the CDR3. The V gene lost 5 bases and the J gene lost 2 bases, with 16 bases spanning the gap. CDR1 is MNHEY and CDR2 is SMNVEV in the germline V gene (reference sequence). CDR3 nucleotides: TGTGCCAGCAGTCCCGTGGGCAGGGTGGCCTACGAGCAGTACTTC. Translated: CASSPVGRVAYEQYF.

The V gene is TRBV15, the J gene TRBJ2-3; the match to TRBD1 covers 7 bases. The CDR3 sequence is 16 residues long. The V gene end was trimmed by 6 bases and the J gene end by 0 bases; junction bases not matched to a gene: 9. CDR1 is LNHNV and CDR2 is YYDKDF in the germline V gene (reference sequence). CDR3 sequence reads: CATSKRRDSSTDTQYF. The DNA of the CDR3 is TGTGCCACCAGTAAGAGACGGGACAGCAGCACAGATACGCAGTATTTT.

This sequence joins TRBV12-5 and TRBJ1-2; D not resolved. The CDR3 has 11 residues. Germline V gene sequence: CDR1 LGHNT, CDR2 FRNRAP. The V and J ends lost 4 bases and 14 bases respectively, with 14 bases between them. The CDR3 coding sequence is TGTGCTAGTGGTTCTGGCAGGCTGCTAACCTTC. Translated: CASGSGRLLTF. The variable domain in full, completed from reference TRBV12-5 and TRBJ1-2, reads DARVTQTPRHKVTEMGQEVTMRCQPILGHNTVFWYRQTMMQGLELLAYFRNRAPLDDSGMPKDRFSAEMPDATLATLKIQPSEPRDSAVYFCASGSGRLLTFGSGTRLTVV.

This clone came up once. The chain links TRBV3-1 (or the pseudogene TRBV3-2) to TRBJ2-7; 8 nucleotides line up with TRBD1. CDR3 size: 15 residues. Germline trimming cut 3 bases from V and 1 base from J; bases unmatched to any gene: 5. Germline lookup yields CDR1 LGHDT and CDR2 YNNKEL (reference sequence). For the CDR3, the DNA is TGTGCCAGCAGCCAGGTCGGGACAGGATCCTACGAGCAGTACTTC. Amino acid sequence: CASSQVGTGSYEQYF.

The chain carries TRBV19 and TRBJ2-7; no clear D gene. TRBJ2-1 explains the end of the DNA better; the J call may be wrong. This CDR3 has 13 amino acids. CDR1 and CDR2 from the germline V gene are LNHDA and SQIVND (reference sequence). DNA of the CDR3: TGTGCCAGTAGTATAGATCACAGCCAGTCCCAGTTCTTC. It specifies CASSIDHSQSQFF.

This clone was seen a few times. The V gene is TRBV5-8, the J gene TRBJ1-5; 9 positions match TRBD1. Germline V lookup: CDR1 SGHTS, CDR2 YDEGEE. Losses at the gene ends were 3 bases for V and 2 bases for J; bases not matched to a gene: 9. CDR3 length: 17 amino acids. The CDR3 region has the DNA TGTGCCAGCAGCTCCGGGACAGGGTCGAGGGGCAATCAGCCCCAGCATTTT. It specifies CASSSGTGSRGNQPQHF.

This chain connects TRBV27 to TRBJ1-5; 9 nucleotides line up with TRBD1. V was clipped by 7 bases and J by 2 bases; unmatched bases: 12. Germline assignment: CDR1 MNHEY and CDR2 SMNVEV (reference sequence). The CDR3 totals 17 residues. DNA of the CDR3: TGTGCCAGCAAGACGAGGGGACAGGGAGTGGGCAATCAGCCCCAGCATTTT. Its protein product is CASKTRGQGVGNQPQHF.

This chain links TRBV15 with TRBJ2-1; the D gene is possibly TRBD2 (6 bases). CDR3 length: 17 amino acids. V lost 0 bases and J lost 7, with 19 bases in between. Germline-derived CDR1 and CDR2 are LNHNV and YYDKDF (reference sequence). CDR3 coding DNA: TGTGCCACCAGCAGAGATTTGGGCGGGGCTGCCGGGAATGAGCAGTTCTTC. Protein sequence: CATSRDLGGAAGNEQFF.

This sequence joins TRBV10-3 and TRBJ1-6; D remains unclear. The ends were cut back, 6 bases at V and 5 bases at J, with 17 bases in the middle. Germline V gene sequence: CDR1 ENHRY, CDR2 SYGVKD. This CDR3 comprises 16 residues. The CDR3 here is CAISPRGVGNNSPLHF. The DNA for the CDR3 is TGTGCCATCAGCCCCCGAGGAGTTGGTAATAATTCACCCCTCCACTTT.

This clone was picked up one time. The chain joins TRBV7-2 to TRBJ1-4; perhaps TRBD1 as D (6 bases). Germline values: CDR1 SGHTA, CDR2 FQGNSA. V lost 5 bases and J 15 bases, leaving 16 bases between the germline ends. The CDR3 is 12 residues long. DNA for the CDR3: TGTGCCAGCAGCACCCCGACAGGAATGATGTTTTTT. It is translated as CASSTPTGMMFF. The full variable domain, with the rest looked up from reference TRBV7-2 and TRBJ1-4, is GAGVSQSPSNKVTEKGKDVELRCDPISGHTALYWYRQSLGQGLEFLIYFQGNSAPDKSGLPSDRFSAERTGGSVSTLTIQRTQQEDSAVYLCASSTPTGMMFFGSGTQLSVL.

The chain combines TRBV10-2 with TRBJ2-2, with 8 bases aligning to TRBD1. V dropped 10 bases and J dropped 7; count of bases not matched to a gene: 8. The CDR3 sequence is 13 residues long. CDR1 and CDR2 from the germline V gene are WSHSY and SAAADI. The chain's CDR3 is CATGQGSHGELFF. As DNA, the CDR3 is TGCGCCACCGGACAGGGAAGTCACGGGGAGCTGTTTTTT.

The chain joins TRBV11-3 to TRBJ1-2; a weak D match, TRBD1 (5 bases). Per germline, CDR1 SGHNT and CDR2 YENEEA. Trimming cost V 4 bases and J 4 bases, with 10 bases left between them. The CDR3 is made up of 13 amino acids. The CDR3 DNA follows: TGTGCCAGCAGCTCCGCCGGGGGCTATGGCTACACCTTC. Translated: CASSSAGGYGYTF. The full variable domain, its missing parts supplied by reference TRBV11-3 and TRBJ1-2, is EAGVVQSPRYKIIEKKQPVAFWCNPISGHNTLYWYLQNLGQGPELLIRYENEEAVDDSQLPKDRFSAERLKGVDSTLKIQPAELGDSAVYLCASSSAGGYGYTFGSGTRLTVV.

This sequence joins TRBV7-9 and TRBJ2-7; TRBD1 is a possible D gene (7 bases). The CDR3 covers 14 residues. V was shortened by 5 bases and J by 5 bases, with 16 bases between the two germline ends. Germline-derived CDR1 and CDR2 are SEHNR and FQNEAQ (reference sequence). The CDR3 is CASSGGTVPHEQYF. The CDR3 bases are TGTGCCAGCAGCGGCGGGACAGTCCCCCACGAGCAGTACTTC.

The chain recombines TRBV7-9 with TRBJ2-1; D gene uncertain. The ends were cut back, 3 bases at V and 2 bases at J, with 8 bases in the middle. In germline, CDR1 is SEHNR, CDR2 FQNEAQ (reference sequence). The CDR3 sequence is 14 residues long. The CDR3 loop reads CASSFNSPYNEQFF. The CDR3 coding sequence is TGTGCCAGCAGCTTTAACAGTCCCTACAATGAGCAGTTCTTC.

The chain employs TRBV9 and TRBJ2-1, with TRBD1 matching 10 bases. V shed 0 bases, J shed 3 bases, and the junction held 9 bases outside the gene matches. Germline lookup yields CDR1 SGDLS and CDR2 YYNGEE. The length of the CDR3 is 18 residues. The DNA for the CDR3 is TGTGCCAGCAGCGTAGTTTCTTCCGGGACAGGGGTCTACAATGAGCAGTTCTTC. This gives the protein CASSVVSSGTGVYNEQFF.

The chain couples TRBV5-3 to TRBJ2-3; 13 nucleotides line up with TRBD2. TRBV5-3 is recorded as an ORF, its role being uncertain. The CDR3 is 17 amino acids. Losses at the gene ends were 3 bases for V and 2 bases for J; bases not matched to a gene: 6. CDR3 sequence reads: CARSWRLAGGLTDTQYF. In nucleotides, the CDR3 is TGTGCCAGAAGCTGGAGACTAGCGGGGGGCCTCACAGATACGCAGTATTTT.

The chain joins TRBV18 to TRBJ1-1, with 7 bases lining up with TRBD1. Germline loops: CDR1 KGHSH, CDR2 LQKENI. This CDR3 has 14 amino acids. V gave up 0 bases and J gave up 11 bases; unmatched junction bases: 9. The CDR3 is CASSPPDRALEAFF. The CDR3 bases are TGTGCCAGCTCACCACCAGACAGGGCCCTTGAGGCTTTCTTT.

This chain joins TRBV7-9 and TRBJ1-2; 7 bases are a match to TRBD1. This CDR3 has 12 amino acids. Germline CDR1 and CDR2: SEHNR and FQNEAQ (reference sequence). V dropped 5 bases and J dropped 8; count of bases not matched to a gene: 5. The CDR3 reads CASSPGTVGYTF. Here the CDR3 DNA reads TGTGCCAGCAGCCCAGGGACAGTCGGCTACACCTTC.

The V call is TRBV6-6, the J call TRBJ1-2; possibly TRBD1 for D (6 bases). The V gene lost 6 bases and the J gene lost 6 bases, with 17 bases spanning the gap. CDR1 and CDR2 from the germline V gene are MNHNY and SVGAGI (reference sequence). The CDR3 contains 14 residues. The CDR3 protein is CASSSNDRPNGYTF. The CDR3, as DNA: TGTGCCAGCAGCTCCAACGACAGGCCGAATGGCTACACCTTC.

This clone showed up just a few times. V and J are TRBV10-1 and TRBJ1-2; 10 bases are shared with TRBD1. Germline CDR1 and CDR2: WNHNN and SYGVQD (reference sequence). The CDR3 length is 13 residues. The V gene end was trimmed by 8 bases and the J gene end by 8 bases; junction bases not matched to a gene: 8. The CDR3 loop reads CASSGQGSFGYTF. The CDR3 bases are TGCGCCAGCTCGGGACAGGGGTCGTTCGGCTACACCTTC.

The chain links TRBV19 to TRBJ2-2; D ambiguous. The V and J ends lost 0 bases and 6 bases respectively, with 11 bases between them. Germline V gene lookup returns CDR1 LNHDA and CDR2 SQIVND (reference sequence). The CDR3 loop spans 15 amino acids. The CDR3 here is CASSIDRRRSGELFF. The CDR3 nucleotides are TGTGCCAGTAGTATAGATCGGAGACGGTCCGGGGAGCTGTTTTTT.

V is TRBV7-9 and J is TRBJ2-7, with TRBD2 as a possible D gene (6 bases). V lost 1 base and J lost 5, with 12 bases in between. Germline CDR1 and CDR2: SEHNR and FQNEAQ (reference sequence). The CDR3 is 14 residues long. Written as DNA, the CDR3 is TGTGCCAGCAGCTTAGGCGCCCTAGCGAACGAGCAGTACTTC. Its translation is CASSLGALANEQYF.

This chain connects TRBV4-1 to TRBJ1-5; 9 positions match TRBD1. This CDR3 is 16 amino acids long. Per germline, CDR1 MGHRA and CDR2 YSYEKL. V lost 2 bases and J lost 6; bases outside the gene matches: 8. The CDR3 DNA reads as TGCGCCAGCAGCCAACCCCGGGACAGGGTTGGTCAGCCCCAGCATTTT. Translated, it gives CASSQPRDRVGQPQHF.

V and J are TRBV3-1 (or the pseudogene TRBV3-2) and TRBJ1-1; D might be TRBD1 (5 bases). Germline CDR1 reads LGHDT; CDR2 reads YNNKEL (reference sequence). V lost 1 base, J lost 12 bases, and 9 bases lay in between. This CDR3 has 11 amino acids. The CDR3 coding sequence is TGTGCCAGCAGCCAAGCGGGGACTACTTTCTTT. Protein: CASSQAGTTFF.

The chain couples TRBV7-9 to TRBJ1-5, with 9 positions matching TRBD1. This CDR3 is built from 15 residues. The V segment lost 6 bases and the J segment 6 bases; nucleotides outside the gene matches: 9. CDR1 SEHNR and CDR2 FQNEAQ come from the germline V gene (reference sequence). The CDR3 nucleotides are TGTGCCAGCAGTGGGACAGGGAATAGGGGTCAGCCCCAGCATTTT. Translation gives CASSGTGNRGQPQHF.